This TCR beta chain appears in the sequencing data of a study of cytomegalovirus exposure and HLA in healthy donors. The CDR3 extends over 17 amino acids. Deletions cut 1 base from V and 0 bases from J, with 10 bases between. The germline V gene has CDR1 MNHNS and CDR2 SASEGT. PCR primers comprised 60 Vbeta and 13 Jbeta primers. Clones were read by immunoSEQ multiplex PCR, and TCRdb kept only the in-frame ones, dropping some. Here the sample spans around 130,000 clones, around 83% being singletons. Sequencing was done on a sample of PBMCs. The chain links TRBV6-1 to TRBJ1-6; weak D call: TRBD1 (5 bases). The TCR comes from a man aged 50 or older in good health and CMV-seronegative. CDR3 sequence (DNA): TGTGCCAGCAGTGAAGAGGGGTCCAGCTCCTATAATTCACCCCTCCACTTT. This codes for CASSEEGSSSYNSPLHF.